These T cell receptor beta chains were read from a single sample in a study of blood T cell repertoires in COVID-19. This table comes from immunoSEQ multiplex PCR, and its TCRdb copy is limited to in-frame clones, with some not included. The profile shows over 120,000 clones, about three quarters of them singletons. The specimen sequenced was peripheral blood. Receptors originate from a woman between 55 and 75 years old with acute or convalescent COVID-19. Each CDR3 is given with its conserved first and last residue. Each record gives: D gene, J gene, V gene, clone size, CDR3 DNA, CDR3 protein. A D gene is named only where the DNA matches it firmly. Size is omitted from some rows. Given values are once, few, many or a class for expanded clones.

D: -
J: TRBJ2-7
V: TRBV6-1
size: -
DNA: TGTGCCAGCAGTGAAATTGGGTTTGGCAGGGGCTACGAGCAGTACTTC
CDR3: CASSEIGFGRGYEQYF

D: TRBD2
J: TRBJ2-5
V: TRBV5-1
size: -
DNA: TGCGCCAGCGCTGGGGGACTAGCGGGTATAAAAGAGACCCAGTACTTC
CDR3: CASAGGLAGIKETQYF

D: TRBD2
J: TRBJ2-2
V: TRBV11-3
size: -
DNA: TGTGCCAGCAGCTTAGATTCGCGGGGGGCTGACACCGGGGAGCTGTTTTTT
CDR3: CASSLDSRGADTGELFF

D: TRBD1
J: TRBJ1-2
V: TRBV19
size: -
DNA: TGTGCCAGTAGTATAAAGGACGAGGGGGCTCCTAACTATGGCTACACCTTC
CDR3: CASSIKDEGAPNYGYTF

D: -
J: TRBJ1-2
V: TRBV19
size: -
DNA: TGTGCCAGTAGTACACAGGGTAGAGCTAACTATGGCTACACCTTC
CDR3: CASSTQGRANYGYTF

D: -
J: TRBJ1-2
V: TRBV3-1/TRBV3-2
size: -
DNA: TGTGCCAGCAGCCAGGTGCCAGGTTCTAACTATGGCTACACCTTC
CDR3: CASSQVPGSNYGYTF

D: TRBD2
J: TRBJ2-5
V: TRBV5-4
size: -
DNA: TGTGCCAGCAGCTTGGGGGCACTAGCGGGTGAAGAGACCCAGTACTTC
CDR3: CASSLGALAGEETQYF

D: TRBD1
J: TRBJ1-3
V: TRBV7-9
size: -
DNA: TGCGCCAGCGCGGGACAGGGAAGCTTCTCTGGAAACACCATATATTTT
CDR3: CASAGQGSFSGNTIYF

D: TRBD2
J: TRBJ2-1
V: TRBV3-1/TRBV3-2
size: -
DNA: TGTGCCAGCAGCTTGGTCGGTAGCGGGATTGGGGAGCAGTTCTTC
CDR3: CASSLVGSGIGEQFF

D: -
J: TRBJ2-7
V: TRBV27
size: once
DNA: TGTGCCAGCAGTTTGACAGTCCCCTCCTACGAGCAGTACTTC
CDR3: CASSLTVPSYEQYF

D: -
J: TRBJ2-3
V: TRBV28
size: -
DNA: TGTGCCAGCAGTTTATTTTCAGGAGGCGGGACAGATACGCAGTATTTT
CDR3: CASSLFSGGGTDTQYF

D: -
J: TRBJ1-5
V: TRBV28
size: -
DNA: TGTGTCAGCACCCCCGCGGACAGAGCTAGCAATCAGCCCCAGCATTTT
CDR3: CVSTPADRASNQPQHF

D: TRBD2
J: TRBJ2-5
V: TRBV6-5
size: -
DNA: TGTGCCACCGGGTCGGTAGCGGGGTACCAAGAGACCCAGTACTTC
CDR3: CATGSVAGYQETQYF

D: -
J: TRBJ1-6
V: TRBV18
size: -
DNA: TGTGCCAGCTCACCAGGGGGAGGAGGCTCACCCCTCCACTTT
CDR3: CASSPGGGGSPLHF

D: -
J: TRBJ1-3
V: TRBV6-2/TRBV6-3
size: -
DNA: TGTGCCAGCAGTTGGGACTTTGGAAACACCATATATTTT
CDR3: CASSWDFGNTIYF

D: -
J: TRBJ1-6
V: TRBV28
size: -
DNA: TGTGCCAGCAGTTTCCTTGCCGGGTCACCCCTCCACTTT
CDR3: CASSFLAGSPLHF

D: TRBD2
J: TRBJ2-5
V: TRBV11-2
size: -
DNA: TGTGCCAGCAGCTTAGATCTAAGGCTAGCGGGAGCAGAGACCCAGTACTTC
CDR3: CASSLDLRLAGAETQYF

D: -
J: TRBJ1-2
V: TRBV6-5
size: -
DNA: TGTGCCAGCAGCCAAGGGAGGGATGGCTACACCTTC
CDR3: CASSQGRDGYTF

D: -
J: TRBJ2-7
V: TRBV6-5
size: -
DNA: TGTGCCAGCAGTTCCTACCCGAGATCAGGGCCCGAGCAGTACTTC
CDR3: CASSSYPRSGPEQYF

D: TRBD1
J: TRBJ1-6
V: TRBV19
size: -
DNA: TGTGCCAGTAACCCAGGGGGAAATTCACCCCTCCACTTT
CDR3: CASNPGGNSPLHF

D: TRBD1
J: TRBJ2-2
V: TRBV11-2
size: few
DNA: TGTGCCAGCAGCTCGACAGGGGGCGACTCCGGGGAGCTGTTTTTT
CDR3: CASSSTGGDSGELFF

D: TRBD2
J: TRBJ2-7
V: TRBV30
size: -
DNA: TGTGCCTGGAGTGCGGGGGCTAGCGGGAGTGAGCAGTACTTC
CDR3: CAWSAGASGSEQYF

D: -
J: TRBJ2-3
V: TRBV4-1
size: -
DNA: TGCGCCAGCAGCCACCGGAGTACTTTGGTAGATACGCAGTATTTT
CDR3: CASSHRSTLVDTQYF

D: -
J: TRBJ2-7
V: TRBV28
size: -
DNA: TGTGCCAGCAGTAGGAGGTACGAGCAGTACTTC
CDR3: CASSRRYEQYF

D: -
J: TRBJ2-5
V: TRBV7-9
size: once
DNA: TGTGCCAGCAGCCTCCTAGGAGCGGTAGGGGAGACCCAGTACTTC
CDR3: CASSLLGAVGETQYF

D: TRBD2
J: TRBJ2-3
V: TRBV2
size: few
DNA: TGTGCCAGCAGTGAAATGGGGACTAGCCGACCCGACACAGATACGCAGTATTTT
CDR3: CASSEMGTSRPDTDTQYF

D: -
J: TRBJ2-6
V: TRBV5-1
size: -
DNA: TGCGCCAGCAGCTTGGTGCCCGGGGCTGGGGCCAACGTCCTGACTTTC
CDR3: CASSLVPGAGANVLTF

D: -
J: TRBJ2-7
V: TRBV19
size: few
DNA: TGTGCCAGTAGTATAGATCGAAGGAGCGAGCAGTACTTC
CDR3: CASSIDRRSEQYF

D: TRBD2
J: TRBJ2-5
V: TRBV6-6
size: -
DNA: TGTGCCAGCAGTTTGACTAGCGGGTACCAAGAGACCCAGTACTTC
CDR3: CASSLTSGYQETQYF

D: -
J: TRBJ2-7
V: TRBV3-1/TRBV3-2
size: few
DNA: TGTGCCAGCAGCCAAGTCGGAGGAGAGCAGTACTTC
CDR3: CASSQVGGEQYF

D: TRBD2
J: TRBJ2-7
V: TRBV28
size: -
DNA: TGTGCCAGCACCGAAAGCGGGAGGGCACTATACGAGCAGTACTTC
CDR3: CASTESGRALYEQYF

D: -
J: TRBJ2-1
V: TRBV18
size: -
DNA: TGTGCCAGCTCACCCAACAGGCTCGAGCAGTTCTTC
CDR3: CASSPNRLEQFF

D: -
J: TRBJ1-6
V: TRBV2
size: few
DNA: TGTGCCAGCAGTGAACCCCAGGGGCGCATTTCACCCCTCCACTTT
CDR3: CASSEPQGRISPLHF

D: -
J: TRBJ1-2
V: TRBV2
size: -
DNA: TGTGCCAGCAGTGAAGGGCCATCTTCTGAAGACCAGGTGTATGGCTACACCTTC
CDR3: CASSEGPSSEDQVYGYTF

D: -
J: TRBJ1-5
V: TRBV2
size: -
DNA: TGTGCCAGCAGCGGACAGTCAACTAGCAATCAGCCCCAGCATTTT
CDR3: CASSGQSTSNQPQHF

D: TRBD1
J: TRBJ2-7
V: TRBV30
size: few
DNA: TGTGCCTGGAGTGTACGGCCCGGGACAGGGGGACGGCGGAGCTCCTACGAGCAGTACTTC
CDR3: CAWSVRPGTGGRRSSYEQYF

D: -
J: TRBJ1-5
V: TRBV6-1
size: -
DNA: TGTGCCAGCAGTGAAGTCCCAGGGTATAGCAATCAGCCCCAGCATTTT
CDR3: CASSEVPGYSNQPQHF

D: TRBD2
J: TRBJ2-1
V: TRBV19
size: -
DNA: TGTGCCAGTAGTATAGATCGAGCGGGACTGGGCAATGAGCAGTTCTTC
CDR3: CASSIDRAGLGNEQFF

D: TRBD2
J: TRBJ2-7
V: TRBV7-8
size: -
DNA: TGTGCCAGCAGCCCCTCGCGTCTAGCGGGGGAGCAGTACTTC
CDR3: CASSPSRLAGEQYF

D: -
J: TRBJ2-1
V: TRBV3-1/TRBV3-2
size: -
DNA: TGTGCCAGCAGCCAAGATACCCTAAGTGACACCTACAATGAGCAGTTCTTC
CDR3: CASSQDTLSDTYNEQFF

D: TRBD1
J: TRBJ1-1
V: TRBV9
size: -
DNA: TGTGCCAGCAGCGTAGTATCGGGACAGGGGATGAAGCTGAACACTGAAGCTTTCTTT
CDR3: CASSVVSGQGMKLNTEAFF

D: -
J: TRBJ1-4
V: TRBV28
size: -
DNA: TGTGCCAGCAGACCCCCGGCTAATGAAAAACTGTTTTTT
CDR3: CASRPPANEKLFF

D: -
J: TRBJ2-7
V: TRBV27
size: few
DNA: TGTGCCAGCAGTCCCGGGACCTACGAGCAGTACTTC
CDR3: CASSPGTYEQYF

D: -
J: TRBJ1-6
V: TRBV27
size: -
DNA: TGTGCCAGCAGTTTAGGGGGCCCTGGTGGGTATTCACCCCTCCACTTT
CDR3: CASSLGGPGGYSPLHF

D: -
J: TRBJ2-1
V: TRBV20-1
size: -
DNA: TGCGGAGTTATATGGGTCACTGAGCAGTTCTTC
CDR3: CGVIWVTEQFF

D: -
J: TRBJ1-1
V: TRBV30
size: -
DNA: TGTGCCTGGGCCGGGGGGGGCACTGAAGCTTTCTTT
CDR3: CAWAGGGTEAFF

D: TRBD1
J: TRBJ2-7
V: TRBV7-8
size: -
DNA: TGTGCCAGCAGCTTAGCCGGGACAGGCCGCGAGCAGTACTTC
CDR3: CASSLAGTGREQYF

D: -
J: TRBJ2-1
V: TRBV29-1
size: -
DNA: TGCAGCGTTGGTTTCACTAGCCAGAACAATGAGCAGTTCTTC
CDR3: CSVGFTSQNNEQFF

D: TRBD2
J: TRBJ2-7
V: TRBV15
size: -
DNA: TGTGCCACCAGCAGAGAGGGACTAATCAAAGCCGGCGACGAGCAGTACTTC
CDR3: CATSREGLIKAGDEQYF

D: -
J: TRBJ2-3
V: TRBV7-2
size: -
DNA: TGTGCCAGCAGCTTAAACAGCGGCCCCAGGATTGATACGCAGTATTTT
CDR3: CASSLNSGPRIDTQYF